Below are 12 T cell receptor beta chains sequenced from a single sample in a study of T cells in narcolepsy. Sequencing was performed with immunoSEQ multiplex PCR; in TCRdb, only in-frame clones are kept and a portion is missing. The sample has more than 20,000 clones, around 90% seen once. Specimen: CD45RA- memory CD4+ T cells from PBMCs. The receptors stem from a human donor with narcolepsy.

The CDR3 spells CASSQVYQGSINQPQHF. The CDR3 nucleotides are TGCGCCAGCAGCCAAGTCTATCAGGGCAGTATCAATCAGCCCCAGCATTTT. The V call is TRBV4-3, the J call TRBJ1-5, with D possibly matching TRBD1 (5 bases). CDR3 length equals 17 residues. Germline loops: CDR1 LGHNA, CDR2 YSLEER. Trimming took off 1 base at V and 3 bases at J, with 16 bases between the two ends.

J is TRBJ2-2 and V is TRBV18, with 9 nucleotides matching TRBD2. The length of the CDR3 is 16 residues. Germline CDR1 reads KGHSH; CDR2 reads LQKENI. J was trimmed by 6 bases and V by 2 bases; bases with no gene match: 7. CDR3 loop: CASSPGASGTPGELFF. CDR3 nucleotides: TGTGCCAGCTCACCAGGTGCTAGCGGGACCCCCGGGGAGCTGTTTTTT.

The CDR3 loop is CASSLEWGSGEQYF. CDR3 coding DNA: TGTGCCAGCAGCTTAGAGTGGGGCTCTGGCGAGCAGTACTTC. The V gene is TRBV7-8, the J gene TRBJ2-7, with D maybe TRBD1 (5 bases). The CDR3 runs 14 residues. With 1 base removed from V and 6 bases from J, the gap between germline ends came to 13 bases. Looked up from germline, CDR1 is SGHVS and CDR2 is FQNEAQ.

The chain is built from TRBV5-1 and TRBJ2-5, with a possible D match to TRBD1 (5 bases). V was pared by 0 bases and J by 2 bases, with 8 bases between. CDR3 length equals 14 residues. CDR1 SGHRS and CDR2 YFSETQ come from the germline V gene. DNA for the CDR3: TGCGCCAGCAGCTTGGCCGCAGGGCAAGAGACCCAGTACTTC. Translated, it gives CASSLAAGQETQYF.

This chain links TRBV6-1 with TRBJ2-6; D gene ambiguous. The CDR3 contains 19 residues. The ends were cut back, 2 bases at V and 0 bases at J, with 17 bases in the middle. Germline-derived CDR1 and CDR2 are MNHNS and SASEGT. The CDR3 protein is CASSETFTAQSSGANVLTF. The CDR3 DNA reads TGTGCCAGCAGTGAAACTTTTACCGCGCAAAGCTCTGGGGCCAACGTCCTGACTTTC.

The rearrangement links TRBV5-1 to TRBJ2-5; the match to TRBD2 covers 8 bases. Trimming at V came to 0 bases and at J to 2 bases, leaving 3 bases not matched to a gene. CDR1 is SGHRS, CDR2 YFSETQ, per germline. This CDR3 region has 15 residues. The CDR3 spells CASSLGLAGQETQYF. The CDR3 nucleotides read TGCGCCAGCAGCTTGGGGCTAGCGGGTCAAGAGACCCAGTACTTC. Supplemented by reference TRBV5-1 and TRBJ2-5, the full variable domain reads KAGVTQTPRYLIKTRGQQVTLSCSPISGHRSVSWYQQTPGQGLQFLFEYFSETQRNKGNFPGRFSGRQFSNSRSEMNVSTLELGDSALYLCASSLGLAGQETQYFGPGTRLLVL.

The chain couples TRBV19 to TRBJ2-1, with D possibly being TRBD2 (5 bases). The CDR3 runs 13 residues. In germline, CDR1 is LNHDA, CDR2 SQIVND (reference sequence). V was trimmed by 8 bases and J by 0 bases, leaving 8 bases between them. The chain's CDR3 is CASARGSYNEQFF. CDR3 DNA: TGTGCCAGTGCTCGGGGCTCCTACAATGAGCAGTTCTTC.

The chain links TRBV5-8 to TRBJ2-5, with unresolved D. Germline V CDR1 and CDR2: SGHTS, YDEGEE. The CDR3 sequence is 13 residues long. V lost 6 bases and J 2 bases, leaving 11 bases between the germline ends. The chain's CDR3 is CASTGGRQETQYF. The CDR3 nucleotides are TGTGCCAGCACCGGCGGCAGGCAAGAGACCCAGTACTTC.

This clone was observed a single time. The chain carries TRBV5-6 and TRBJ2-2, with D possibly being TRBD2 (5 bases). Trimming cost V 6 bases and J 1 base, with 16 bases left between them. The germline gives CDR1 SGHDT, CDR2 YYEEEE. The CDR3 extends over 16 amino acids. CDR3 nucleotides: TGTGCCAGCACCCTCCTATCGGGGAGGAACACCGGGGAGCTGTTTTTT. The encoded protein is CASTLLSGRNTGELFF.

The rearrangement joins TRBV28 to TRBJ2-6; D unclear. The germline V and J ends were trimmed by 5 bases and 2 bases, with 13 bases remaining between them. Germline-derived CDR1 and CDR2 are MDHEN and SYDVKM. The CDR3 is made up of 16 amino acids. The CDR3 here is CASSPSLGTGANVLTF. Here the CDR3 DNA reads TGTGCCAGCAGTCCTTCCCTAGGAACTGGGGCCAACGTCCTGACTTTC. The full variable domain, completed using reference TRBV28 and TRBJ2-6, is DVKVTQSSRYLVKRTGEKVFLECVQDMDHENMFWYRQDPGLGLRLIYFSYDVKMKEKGDIPEGYSVSREKKERFSLILESASTNQTSMYLCASSPSLGTGANVLTFGAGSRLTVL.

This chain joins TRBV28 and TRBJ1-4, with D possibly being TRBD1 (6 bases). Germline loops: CDR1 MDHEN, CDR2 SYDVKM. There are 15 residues in the CDR3. The germline V and J ends were trimmed by 5 bases and 8 bases, with 18 bases remaining between them. Here the CDR3 reads CASSLDYRAGEKLFF. Here the CDR3 DNA reads TGTGCCAGCAGTCTAGATTACAGGGCCGGGGAAAAACTGTTTTTT.

The V call is TRBV9, the J call TRBJ2-5; D gene ambiguous. The CDR3 is made up of 13 amino acids. Germline V lookup: CDR1 SGDLS, CDR2 YYNGEE. Between the trimmed V and J ends, which lost 0 bases and 2 bases, there was a span of 5 bases. In DNA, the CDR3 is TGTGCCAGCAGCGTAGGAAAGCAAGAGACCCAGTACTTC. Its protein is CASSVGKQETQYF.